This T cell receptor (beta chain) was obtained from a study of blood T cell repertoires in COVID-19. The wider study: Acute-phase and convalescent COVID-19 samples originated in the United States, Italy and Spain. The analysed material was cDNA or gDNA that came from T cells, B-cell-depleted T cells, or PBMCs.

This clone showed up just once. Per the original methods: Scientists estimated how many nucleated cells there were by amplifying reference gene primers. Profiling relied on immunoSEQ multiplex PCR, and the TCRdb table lists in-frame clones only, not all of them. V, J and clone size reflect that table, while D and trimming were determined from the DNA. The sample contains around 200,000 clones, roughly 80% of which appear only once. With V trimmed by 1 base and J by 1 base, 3 bases remained unmatched. Per germline, CDR1 MGHRA and CDR2 YSYEKL. The CDR3 contains 16 residues. The sequenced sample consisted of peripheral blood. The receptor comes from a human donor in a cohort sampled during active COVID-19. The V and J genes are TRBV4-1 and TRBJ2-7; 11 bases line up with TRBD2. The CDR3 DNA follows: TGCGCCAGCAGCCAAGGACTAGCGGGGTTTTCCTACGAGCAGTACTTC. The encoded protein is CASSQGLAGFSYEQYF.